In its sample, the clone carrying this T cell receptor beta chain was seen many times. This sample was included in a study of T cells in Graves' hyperthyroidism and ophthalmopathy. The CDR3 is 16 amino acids. J was trimmed by 1 base and V by 0 bases; bases with no gene match: 3. CDR1 is MGHRA, CDR2 YSYEKL, per germline. The source of the PBMCs was around 10 ml of fresh peripheral blood. Researchers took RNA transcripts and amplified the TCR beta CDR3 regions from them. With the HTBI primer set, the TCR CDR3 went through a first round of RT-PCR. MiXCR, run by TCRdb on the multiplex PCR reads, gives a single entry per CDR3 protein. The sample has fewer than 650,000 distinct CDR3 sequences; around 15% are singletons.

The chain has TRBV4-1 and TRBJ2-3; TRBD2 aligns across 8 bases. The specimen was blood. The clonotype comes from a woman aged 40 to 50 with Graves' hyperthyroidism. The DNA for the CDR3 is TGCGCCAGCAGCCAAGAATCGGGACTAGGCACAGATACGCAGTATTTT. Protein product: CASSQESGLGTDTQYF.